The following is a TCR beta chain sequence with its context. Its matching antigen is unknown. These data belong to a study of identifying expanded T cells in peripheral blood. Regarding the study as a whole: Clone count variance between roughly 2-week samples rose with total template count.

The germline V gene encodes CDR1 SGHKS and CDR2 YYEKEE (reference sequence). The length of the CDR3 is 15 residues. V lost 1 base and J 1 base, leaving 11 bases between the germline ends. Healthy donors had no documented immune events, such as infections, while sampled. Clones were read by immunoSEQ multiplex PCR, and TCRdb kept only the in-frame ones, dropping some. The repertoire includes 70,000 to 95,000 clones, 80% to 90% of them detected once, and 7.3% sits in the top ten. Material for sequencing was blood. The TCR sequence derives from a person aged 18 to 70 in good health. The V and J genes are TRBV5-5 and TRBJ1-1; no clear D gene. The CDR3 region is CASSLFRAPNTEAFF. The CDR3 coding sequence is TGTGCCAGCAGCTTGTTCCGGGCCCCGAACACTGAAGCTTTCTTT.